A selection of T cell receptor beta chains follows, all from one sample in a study of T cell repertoires in cytomegalovirus infection. From the reads, TCRdb called clonotypes with MiXCR, one entry per CDR3 protein. The sample holds about 160,000 distinct CDR3 sequences, less than 25% seen once. These receptors have no known antigen. The sequences come from CD8+ T cells from cultured PBMCs, collected from culture after CMV antigen stimulation. These TCRs come from a human donor in good health (CMV status not recorded). Some clones in this sample may be carry-over from other donors' samples. The CDR3 runs from the conserved cysteine through the conserved F or W. A D gene is named only where the DNA matches it firmly. Clone size, where shown, is once, few, many, or a class for clones that have expanded.

cdr3_aa cdr3_nt v_call clone_size d_call j_call cdr3_length
CASGTSSYNEQFF TGTGCCAGTGGGACAAGCTCCTACAATGAGCAGTTCTTC TRBV12-3/TRBV12-4 few - TRBJ2-1 13
CASSEEGTANEKLFF TGTGCCAGCAGTGAAGAGGGGACGGCGAATGAAAAACTGTTTTTT TRBV6-1 medium-sized - TRBJ1-4 15
CASSEVGWGRSQETQYF TGTGCCAGCAGTGAAGTTGGGTGGGGCAGGAGCCAAGAGACCCAGTACTTC TRBV6-1 few - TRBJ2-5 17
CASSLAGATLEAFF TGTGCCAGCAGCTTAGCAGGGGCGACTCTTGAAGCTTTCTTT TRBV7-2 few - TRBJ1-1 14
CASSLAVETGGIYEQYF TGTGCCAGCAGCTTAGCGGTGGAGACAGGGGGCATATACGAGCAGTACTTC TRBV7-2 few TRBD1 TRBJ2-7 17
CASSLNSGPNTGELFF TGTGCCAGCAGCTTGAATAGCGGACCGAACACCGGGGAGCTGTTTTTT TRBV7-6 - - TRBJ2-2 16
CASSFSSGPVPSRPLHF TGTGCCAGCAGCTTCTCCTCGGGTCCAGTGCCCAGTCGCCCCCTCCACTTT TRBV7-8 - - TRBJ1-6 17
CASMLDRGSADTQYF TGCGCCAGCATGTTAGACAGGGGTTCCGCAGATACGCAGTATTTT TRBV10-2 few TRBD1 TRBJ2-3 15
CASSLATGTENTGELFF TGTGCCAGCAGCTTAGCGACCGGGACAGAGAACACCGGGGAGCTGTTTTTT TRBV7-6 few TRBD1 TRBJ2-2 17
CASSRLDPGQETQYF TGTGCCAGCAGCAGGTTGGATCCGGGCCAAGAGACCCAGTACTTC TRBV5-5 few - TRBJ2-5 15
CASSSGQITNTGELFF TGTGCCAGCAGCTCGGGACAGATAACGAACACCGGGGAGCTGTTTTTT TRBV7-3 - TRBD1 TRBJ2-2 16
CASFVGGAGDTQYF TGTGCCAGCTTTGTCGGGGGCGCAGGCGATACGCAGTATTTT TRBV7-2 - - TRBJ2-3 14
CASEGAAEAFF TGTGCCAGCGAGGGAGCCGCTGAAGCTTTCTTT TRBV6-8 - - TRBJ1-1 11
CASTPLGEATEAFF TGTGCCAGTACCCCCCTCGGGGAGGCCACTGAAGCTTTCTTT TRBV19 - - TRBJ1-1 14
CASSLEYDRDQPQHF TGTGCCAGCAGCTTAGAATACGACAGGGACCAGCCCCAGCATTTT TRBV7-2 - TRBD1 TRBJ1-5 15
CAIESTGEGNEQFF TGTGCCATCGAATCGACAGGGGAGGGCAATGAGCAGTTCTTC TRBV10-3 - - TRBJ2-1 14
CASSEGGVSYNSPLHF TGTGCCAGCAGTGAAGGCGGGGTCTCCTATAATTCACCCCTCCACTTT TRBV6-1 - - TRBJ1-6 16
CASSLGSKREAFF TGTGCCAGCAGCTTAGGCTCCAAGCGGGAAGCTTTCTTT TRBV7-2 few - TRBJ1-1 13
CASSERREGTEAFF TGTGCCAGCAGTGAACGCAGGGAGGGCACTGAAGCTTTCTTT TRBV2 - - TRBJ1-1 14
CASSLAGDPYEQYF TGTGCCAGCAGCTTAGCCGGGGATCCCTACGAGCAGTACTTC TRBV7-9 many - TRBJ2-7 14
CASSPLDRDNEQFF TGTGCCAGCAGCCCTTTGGACAGGGACAATGAGCAGTTCTTC TRBV7-9 - TRBD1 TRBJ2-1 14
CASSTRQSPETQYF TGTGCCAGCAGCACTCGACAGTCTCCAGAGACCCAGTACTTC TRBV7-8 few - TRBJ2-5 14